What follows is one T cell receptor beta chain and its context. Under the authors' procedure: Scientists estimated how many nucleated cells there were by amplifying reference gene primers. Clones were sequenced by immunoSEQ multiplex PCR, and TCRdb holds only the in-frame ones, with some missing. That table is the source of V, J and clone size, and D and trimming were worked out from the DNA. The sample carries tens of thousands of clones, roughly nine tenths recorded once. This CDR3 is 15 amino acids long. The V gene's germline CDR1 is LGHNA and CDR2 YNFKEQ. V lost 0 bases and J lost 6, with 11 bases in between. This specimen belongs to a study of blood T cell repertoires in COVID-19. As for the study in general: The origin of the acute and convalescent COVID-19 samples was the United States, Italy and Spain. PBMCs, B-cell-depleted T cells, or T cells provided the cDNA or gDNA that made up the material.

V and J are TRBV4-2 and TRBJ2-2; unclear D gene. The receptor was derived from a man aged 70 or older with active COVID-19. Sequenced sample: peripheral blood. In DNA, the CDR3 is TGTGCCAGCAGCCAAGAGGGCATGGTAGCCGGGGAGCTGTTTTTT. It yields the protein CASSQEGMVAGELFF.